These 24 T cell receptor beta chains were sequenced from one sample in a study of blood T cells in healthy people across ages. The authors ran a second PCR of about 6 to 11 cycles using a sample-barcoded 5' primer and a J-beta primer mix. From the 5' RACE reads, TCRdb called clonotypes with MiXCR, one entry per CDR3 protein. Among approximately 800,000 distinct CDR3 sequences listed, about 42% were seen once. Sequenced: blood. The source of these receptors is a man older than 75 in good health.

The chain is built from TRBV30 and TRBJ2-1; 7 bases map to TRBD1. This CDR3 contains 15 residues. With 2 bases clipped from V and 2 bases from J, the junction kept 6 bases outside the gene matches. From germline, CDR1 is GTSNPN and CDR2 SVGIG (reference sequence). CDR3 sequence: CAWSRDSPAYNEQFF. CDR3 coding DNA: TGTGCCTGGAGTCGGGACAGCCCAGCCTACAATGAGCAGTTCTTC.

This clonotype has just a few counts. The genes are TRBV5-1 and TRBJ2-3; TRBD1 matches 7 bases. This CDR3 is 15 amino acids long. Per the germline V gene, CDR1 is SGHRS and CDR2 is YFSETQ. Germline trimming cut 4 bases from V and 4 bases from J; bases unmatched to any gene: 9. CDR3 nucleotides: TGCGCCAGCAGCGCAGCGACAGGGCGATCAGATACGCAGTATTTT. Its protein is CASSAATGRSDTQYF.

This clonotype turned up a few times. The V and J genes are TRBV10-3 and TRBJ2-7; 10 nucleotides match TRBD1. The CDR3 covers 14 residues. J was trimmed by 0 bases and V by 7 bases; bases with no gene match: 3. Germline CDR1 ENHRY, CDR2 SYGVKD. The CDR3 region has the DNA TGTGCCATCAAGGGACAGGGGAACTCCTACGAGCAGTACTTC. Translated, it gives CAIKGQGNSYEQYF.

The chain carries TRBV6-1 and TRBJ2-1; TRBD2 matches 7 bases. V was clipped by 4 bases and J by 5 bases; unmatched bases: 8. This CDR3 spans 15 amino acids. The germline V gene has CDR1 MNHNS and CDR2 SASEGT. CDR3 region: CASSAAGRGNNEQFF. The CDR3 DNA sequence: TGTGCCAGCAGTGCTGCTGGGCGGGGGAACAATGAGCAGTTCTTC.

The chain combines TRBV18 with TRBJ2-7; 8 bases align to TRBD1. Germline V gene sequence: CDR1 KGHSH, CDR2 LQKENI. V was clipped by 3 bases and J by 8 bases; unmatched bases: 15. There are 16 residues in the CDR3. In nucleotides, the CDR3 is TGTGCCAGCTCACCCTCGGGACAGGAAGGTGTCGGGCAGCAGTACTTC. This gives the protein CASSPSGQEGVGQQYF.

About this clonotype itself: The junction does not match germline at one end; this may be a read error. The chain recombines TRBV4-3 with TRBJ2-7; 9 nucleotides line up with TRBD2. In germline, CDR1 is LGHNA, CDR2 YSLEER. This CDR3 has 16 amino acids. CDR3 sequence reads: CASSQEAAGGPYERYF. CDR3 coding DNA: TGCGCCAGCAGCCAAGAGGCAGCGGGAGGTCCCTACGAGCGGTACTTC.

This clonotype was seen more than once but under ten times. An end of the junction does not agree with germline; a read error may underlie this. The chain combines TRBV28 with TRBJ2-1; 9 bases align to TRBD2. This CDR3 contains 16 residues. Germline CDR1 and CDR2: MDHEN and SYDVKM. CDR3 nucleotides: TGTGCCTGCAGTTTAAGTCGGACTAGCGTTTTCAATGAGCAGTTCTTC. This sequence encodes CACSLSRTSVFNEQFF. Combining the CDR3 with reference TRBV28 and TRBJ2-1 gives the whole variable domain DVKVTQSSRYLVKRTGEKVFLECVQDMDHENMFWYRQDPGLGLRLIYFSYDVKMKEKGDIPEGYSVSREKKERFSLILESASTNQTSMYLCACSLSRTSVFNEQFFGPGTRLTVL.

The chain couples TRBV12-3 or TRBV12-4 to TRBJ2-7; either TRBD1 or TRBD2 may fit D (6 bases each). This CDR3 has 14 amino acids. Trimming took off 7 bases at V and 6 bases at J, with 19 bases between the two ends. In DNA form, the CDR3 reads TGTGCCAGCACTTTGCGGGGACAAGTTGGCGAGCAGTACTTC. It translates to CASTLRGQVGEQYF.

The chain recombines TRBV20-1 with TRBJ2-7, with D possibly called TRBD1 or TRBD2 (6 bases each). Germline V CDR1 and CDR2: DFQATT, SNEGSKA (reference sequence). Trimming left V 5 bases short and J 5 bases short, with 16 bases between. The CDR3 runs to 13 residues. The CDR3: CSAEGGIRNEQYF. DNA for the CDR3: TGCAGTGCTGAAGGGGGGATTCGGAACGAGCAGTACTTC.

This clonotype was recorded a few times. The germline gene is not matched at one end of the junction; a read error may be the cause. V gene TRBV5-1 combines with J gene TRBJ2-5, with D tentatively TRBD2 (6 bases). Germline values: CDR1 SGHRS, CDR2 YFSETQ. The CDR3 is 14 residues long. The CDR3 nucleotides read TGTGCCAGCAGTCGGGACTTCCCGGGGGAGACCCAGTACTTC. Encoded protein: CASSRDFPGETQYF.

The chain is built from TRBV30 and TRBJ2-5; a weak D match, TRBD2 (6 bases). V was trimmed by 7 bases and J by 7 bases, leaving 19 bases between them. Germline CDR1 is GTSNPN and CDR2 is SVGIG (reference sequence). CDR3 length equals 13 residues. CDR3 sequence (DNA): TGTGCCTCGCGGGGCTTTCTTTTTGGGACCCAGTACTTC. Protein sequence: CASRGFLFGTQYF. Variable domain in full (rest from reference TRBV30 and TRBJ2-5): SQTIHQWPATLVQPVGSPLSLECTVEGTSNPNLYWYRQAAGRGLQLLFYSVGIGQISSEVPQNLSASRPQDRQFILSSKKLLLSDSGFYLCASRGFLFGTQYFGPGTRLLVL.

V and J are TRBV3-1 and TRBJ2-6; D gene ambiguous. Per the germline V gene, CDR1 is LGHDT and CDR2 is YNNKEL (reference sequence). Trimming took off 4 bases at V and 2 bases at J, with 12 bases between the two ends. This CDR3 spans 16 amino acids. CDR3 residues: CASSPPEGAGANVLTF. The CDR3 nucleotides read TGTGCCAGCAGCCCGCCGGAAGGAGCTGGGGCCAACGTCCTGACTTTC.

This clonotype was recorded many times. V usage is TRBV29-1 and J usage is TRBJ2-3; D may be TRBD2 (7 bases). V lost 6 bases, J lost 6 bases, and 31 bases lay in between. This CDR3 has 18 residues. In germline, CDR1 is SQVTM, CDR2 ANQGSEA. The CDR3 region is CSVPTGTRIGGGVDTQYF. CDR3 nucleotides: TGCAGCGTCCCGACAGGAACCCGGATCGGGGGAGGGGTGGATACGCAGTATTTT.

This clonotype has only a few counts. This sequence joins TRBV20-1 and TRBJ2-6; D may be TRBD1 or TRBD2 (5 bases each). This CDR3 comprises 15 residues. Per the germline V gene, CDR1 is DFQATT and CDR2 is SNEGSKA (reference sequence). Trimming removed 6 bases from V and 0 bases from J, with 12 bases in between. The CDR3 loop is CSAWGTSSGANVLTF. The CDR3 nucleotides are TGCAGTGCCTGGGGGACGAGCTCTGGGGCCAACGTCCTGACTTTC.

The J gene is TRBJ2-5, the V gene TRBV11-2; tentatively, D is TRBD2 (6 bases). CDR3 length: 15 amino acids. Looked up from germline, CDR1 is SGHAT and CDR2 is FQNNGV. Deletions cut 10 bases from V and 0 bases from J, with 18 bases between. CDR3 region: CATEKGGLYQETQYF. CDR3 bases: TGTGCCACCGAAAAAGGCGGACTATACCAAGAGACCCAGTACTTC.

This clonotype was counted at least ten times. This chain links TRBV6-1 with TRBJ1-2; D unclear. V lost 11 bases, J lost 7 bases, and 14 bases lay in between. This CDR3 comprises 11 residues. Per germline, CDR1 MNHNS and CDR2 SASEGT. This CDR3 reads CACGRVAGYTF. The CDR3 DNA reads TGTGCCTGCGGGAGGGTTGCTGGCTACACCTTC.

This chain uses TRBV4-3 with TRBJ2-6, with D uncertain. V was pared by 0 bases and J by 0 bases, with 9 bases between. In germline, CDR1 is LGHNA, CDR2 YSLEER. This CDR3 has 17 residues. DNA for the CDR3: TGCGCCAGCAGCCAAGAAGGGTCGGGCTCTGGGGCCAACGTCCTGACTTTC. Protein sequence: CASSQEGSGSGANVLTF.

This CDR3 is CASSLVGRGPYNEQFF. For the CDR3, the DNA is TGTGCCAGCAGCTTAGTCGGGAGAGGACCCTACAATGAGCAGTTCTTC. J is TRBJ2-1 and V is TRBV7-2; the D gene is possibly TRBD2 (6 bases). V lost 1 base to trimming and J lost 2 bases, with 12 bases between them. Looked up from germline, CDR1 is SGHTA and CDR2 is FQGNSA. This CDR3 region has 16 residues. The whole variable domain, remainder taken from reference TRBV7-2 and TRBJ2-1, is GAGVSQSPSNKVTEKGKDVELRCDPISGHTALYWYRQSLGQGLEFLIYFQGNSAPDKSGLPSDRFSAERTGGSVSTLTIQRTQQEDSAVYLCASSLVGRGPYNEQFFGPGTRLTVL.

The V call is TRBV20-1, the J call TRBJ2-5; 7 bases are shared with TRBD2. The germline gives CDR1 DFQATT, CDR2 SNEGSKA (reference sequence). CDR3 length: 13 residues. The junction had 3 bases not matched to a gene; V was cut back by 5 bases and J by 0 bases. The DNA for the CDR3 is TGCAGTGCTGGTGGGACTAACCAAGAGACCCAGTACTTC. Encoded protein: CSAGGTNQETQYF.

The V call is TRBV5-1, the J call TRBJ2-5, with 9 positions matching TRBD1. The CDR3 covers 14 residues. Trimming removed 6 bases from V and 5 bases from J; junction bases left unmatched: 8. CDR1 SGHRS and CDR2 YFSETQ come from the germline V gene. The CDR3 protein is CASKKTGGGETQYF. The CDR3 DNA reads as TGCGCCAGCAAAAAAACAGGGGGCGGGGAGACCCAGTACTTC.

Comments on this clonotype: Being one base from a much bigger clone, this may be a read error. This sequence joins TRBV30 and TRBJ2-7, with D possibly being TRBD2 (5 bases). The last part of the DNA fits TRBJ2-5 better; the J call may be wrong. Per germline, CDR1 GTSNPN and CDR2 SVGIG (reference sequence). This CDR3 is built from 13 residues. DNA of the CDR3: TGTGCCTGGAGTGCTCTGGGAGTGGAGACCCAGTACTTC. As protein: CAWSALGVETQYF.

A note on this clonotype: This sequence may be a read error, since a much larger clone differs from it by one base. The rearrangement uses TRBV4-3 and TRBJ2-5; 10 nucleotides match TRBD2. CDR1 and CDR2 from the germline V gene are LGHNA and YSLEER. V shed 3 bases, J shed 11 bases, and the junction held 21 bases outside the gene matches. The CDR3 loop spans 18 amino acids. The CDR3 reads CASSQLPPRGLAYNEQYF. CDR3 in DNA: TGCGCCAGCAGCCAGCTACCACCTCGGGGACTAGCGTACAATGAGCAGTACTTC.

This chain joins TRBV4-3 and TRBJ2-1; 12 bases map to TRBD2. This CDR3 region has 16 residues. After removal of 8 bases from V and 1 base from J, the junction contained 6 bases not matched to a gene. Looked up from germline, CDR1 is LGHNA and CDR2 is YSLEER. The CDR3: CASATSGGGSYNEQFF. The CDR3 bases are TGCGCCAGCGCGACTAGCGGGGGAGGATCCTACAATGAGCAGTTCTTC.

The table lists this clonotype with a few counts. This chain uses TRBV11-2 with TRBJ2-7; TRBD1 matches 7 bases. With V trimmed by 10 bases and J by 0 bases, 9 bases remained unmatched. The length of the CDR3 is 14 residues. The germline V gene encodes CDR1 SGHAT and CDR2 FQNNGV. The CDR3 bases are TGTGCCACCTCAGGACAGGCCAGCTCCTACGAGCAGTACTTC. Protein sequence: CATSGQASSYEQYF.